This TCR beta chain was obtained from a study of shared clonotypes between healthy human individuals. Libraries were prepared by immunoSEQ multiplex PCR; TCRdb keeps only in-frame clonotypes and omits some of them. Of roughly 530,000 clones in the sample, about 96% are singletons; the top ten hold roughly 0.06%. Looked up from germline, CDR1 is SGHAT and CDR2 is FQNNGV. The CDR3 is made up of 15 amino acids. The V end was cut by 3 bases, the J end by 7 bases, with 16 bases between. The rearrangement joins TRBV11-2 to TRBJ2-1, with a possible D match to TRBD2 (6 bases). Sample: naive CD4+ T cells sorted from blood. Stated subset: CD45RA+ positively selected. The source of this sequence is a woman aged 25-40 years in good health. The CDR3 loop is CASSFSRTGGNEQFF. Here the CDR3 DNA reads TGTGCCAGCAGCTTCTCCCGGACTGGGGGGAATGAGCAGTTCTTC.